A selection of T cell receptor beta chains follows, all from one sample in a study of CD8 T cells in Susac syndrome. Each CDR3 protein is one row after TCRdb ran MiXCR on the immunoSEQ multiplex PCR reads. The repertoire consists of 150,000 to 200,000 distinct CDR3 sequences, with 80% to 95% occurring once and the leading ten covering roughly 0.1%. The sample taken for sequencing was CD4+ T cells from PBMCs. The receptors originated from a human donor with multiple sclerosis. The CDR3 runs from the conserved cysteine through the conserved F or W. The D gene is left open where the match is weak.

TRBJ1-2	TRBV7-3	.	TGTGCCAGCAGCTTAGGAGGGACCTATGGCTACACCTTC	CASSLGGTYGYTF
TRBJ2-7	TRBV20-1	TRBD2	TGCAGTGCCCGCGGACTAGCGGGTTTAGTCGGCTACGAGCAGTACTTC	CSARGLAGLVGYEQYF
TRBJ2-5	TRBV3-1	TRBD2	TGTGCCAGCAGCCAAGGGACTAGCAGCGTTTTTAGCCAAGAGACCCAGTACTTC	CASSQGTSSVFSQETQYF
TRBJ2-2	TRBV19	.	TGTGCCAGTAAAGGACGGACGAACACCGGGGAGCTGTTTTTT	CASKGRTNTGELFF
TRBJ2-3	TRBV20-1	.	TGCAGTGCCGAGGCGAGGGTGCCGGGTACGCAGTATTTT	CSAEARVPGTQYF
TRBJ2-2	TRBV5-1	TRBD2	TGCGCCAGCAGCTTGATGCTAGCGGGAGGAGGGAACGGGGAGCTGTTTTTT	CASSLMLAGGGNGELFF
TRBJ1-1	TRBV7-2	.	TGTGCCAGCAGCTCGGGTCTGGGGGGCACTGAAGCTTTCTTT	CASSSGLGGTEAFF
TRBJ2-1	TRBV29-1	.	TGCAGCGTTGAAACGAGTCTATACAATGAGCAGTTCTTC	CSVETSLYNEQFF
TRBJ2-3	TRBV27	TRBD2	TGTGCCACCCGTCGGGGGGCAGATACGCAGTATTTT	CATRRGADTQYF
TRBJ1-6	TRBV9	.	TGTGCCAGCAGCGCCGGGCCTCCGGGTAATTCACCCCTCCACTTT	CASSAGPPGNSPLHF
TRBJ2-5	TRBV12-3/TRBV12-4	.	TGTGCCAGCAGCACACAGGGCGCCGGGATTCAAGAGACCCAGTACTTC	CASSTQGAGIQETQYF
TRBJ2-7	TRBV10-3	.	TGTGCCATCAGAGAAAGAGACACCTCCTACGAGCAGTACTTC	CAIRERDTSYEQYF
TRBJ1-5	TRBV18	.	TGTGCCAGCTCACCGGGTTATTCTCGGAATCAGCCCCAGCATTTT	CASSPGYSRNQPQHF
TRBJ1-2	TRBV10-3	TRBD1	TGTGCCATCAGTGCATCAGGGGGCCTGGTCTATGGCTACACCTTC	CAISASGGLVYGYTF
TRBJ1-1	TRBV28	.	TGTGCCAGCAGAGCCTCTACGGGACAAACGAACACTGAAGCTTTCTTT	CASRASTGQTNTEAFF
TRBJ2-2	TRBV5-8	TRBD1	TGTGCCAGCAGCTTTAGACAGGGGGCAAACACCGGGGAGCTGTTTTTT	CASSFRQGANTGELFF
TRBJ1-2	TRBV4-3	.	TGCGCCAGCAGCCAAGAATCCGTGTGGCAGGGAAACTATGGCTACACCTTC	CASSQESVWQGNYGYTF
TRBJ1-3	TRBV2	.	TGTGCCAGCAGTTCCGGACCTTCCACGGAAAACACCATATATTTT	CASSSGPSTENTIYF
TRBJ1-1	TRBV6-2/TRBV6-3	.	TGTGCCAGCAGTTACCGGGTGCGGAACACTGAAGCTTTCTTT	CASSYRVRNTEAFF
TRBJ2-7	TRBV19	TRBD2	TGTGCCAGTAGCCTAGGACTAGCGGGAGGACGCGAGCAGTACTTC	CASSLGLAGGREQYF
TRBJ2-5	TRBV27	.	TGTGCCAGCAGTTTATGGGCCGGGCAAGAGACCCAGTACTTC	CASSLWAGQETQYF